The rows below give T cell receptor beta chains drawn from one sample of a study of identical twins. Using its own MiXCR run on the 5' RACE reads, TCRdb lists one record per CDR3 protein. The sample consists of under 300,000 distinct CDR3 sequences, approximately 11% of them appearing once. This sample was also put to use in a study of yellow fever vaccine responses in identical twins.

The specimen sequenced was memory (CD45RO+) T cells sorted from blood. The receptors stem from a young woman in good health. Both conserved end residues are part of each CDR3. D genes are given only for firm matches.

d_gene | len | v_gene | CDR3aa
TRBD1 | 15 | TRBV5-1 | CASSLDRVPYNEQFF
TRBD1 | 16 | TRBV20-1 | CSAADTRQGGWYEQYF
TRBD2 | 15 | TRBV7-9 | CASSVSGSSYNEQFF
TRBD2 | 17 | TRBV4-2 | CASSRNPLAGGSDTQYF
TRBD1 | 15 | TRBV5-1 | CASSLRQGQTDTQYF
. | 13 | TRBV19 | CASRMDVDNEQFF
. | 13 | TRBV7-8 | CASSSARSGEQYF
. | 14 | TRBV28 | CASSNPGTLGTQYF
. | 16 | TRBV24-1 | CATSDNRFSNTGELFF
TRBD2 | 14 | TRBV7-9 | CASSLGREGYEQYF
TRBD2 | 16 | TRBV5-1 | CASSFGLAGDRYEQYF
TRBD1 | 16 | TRBV3-1 | CASSQGTGGLGQPQHF
. | 16 | TRBV7-2 | CASSYRADRGIYGYTF
. | 14 | TRBV6-1 | CASRPVRNSYEQYF
TRBD1 | 17 | TRBV3-1 | CASSQATLQGARQPQHF
TRBD2 | 13 | TRBV29-1 | CSVRSGSGDTQYF
. | 10 | TRBV29-1 | CSSGQETQYF
. | 17 | TRBV6-1 | CASLLPQGWGTYNEQFF
TRBD1 | 16 | TRBV24-1 | CATSERDRGWNQPQHF
. | 16 | TRBV7-9 | CASSLENAQPWDTQYF
TRBD2 | 17 | TRBV12-5 | CASGKTSGRPGTDTQYF
TRBD2 | 15 | TRBV5-1 | CASSLASGRKDTQYF
. | 13 | TRBV7-9 | CASSLMGADTQYF
. | 16 | TRBV20-1 | CSARDLGGPSYNEQFF
. | 14 | TRBV20-1 | CSASGHISSYEQYF
. | 14 | TRBV2 | CASSEGQAPYEQYF
. | 12 | TRBV5-4 | CASSGGTYEQYF
. | 15 | TRBV5-1 | CASSSPALNTGELFF
TRBD2 | 14 | TRBV2 | CASSRTSGNDEQFF
TRBD1 | 17 | TRBV6-5 | CASSYPRTGDVADTQYF
. | 14 | TRBV5-1 | CASSLVRGNTEAFF
. | 14 | TRBV9 | CASSVSQDGSPLHF
TRBD2 | 19 | TRBV6-2/TRBV6-3 | CASSYSRLAGEDHTDTQYF
. | 14 | TRBV28 | CASSWAGLTGELFF
. | 14 | TRBV4-3 | CASSQDVLDSPLHF
. | 14 | TRBV30 | CAWRRAGGGYGYTF
. | 15 | TRBV28 | CASSPGGQLLGGYTF
TRBD1 | 12 | TRBV29-1 | CSVRDSSYEQYF
. | 16 | TRBV5-1 | CASSPNRGLLSYEQYF
TRBD1 | 14 | TRBV28 | CASRPQGAKETQYF
. | 15 | TRBV20-1 | CSARDLGGDTGELFF
TRBD2 | 17 | TRBV20-1 | CSAKGCLAGCTNNEQFF
TRBD1 | 13 | TRBV20-1 | CSASGDRGETQYF
. | 12 | TRBV28 | CASSMRGGELFF
TRBD2 | 16 | TRBV5-1 | CASSLSAAGAGYEQFF
TRBD1 | 15 | TRBV20-1 | CSATTGTGEPYEQYF
TRBD2 | 17 | TRBV6-1 | CASSLSGGAGMDDTQYF